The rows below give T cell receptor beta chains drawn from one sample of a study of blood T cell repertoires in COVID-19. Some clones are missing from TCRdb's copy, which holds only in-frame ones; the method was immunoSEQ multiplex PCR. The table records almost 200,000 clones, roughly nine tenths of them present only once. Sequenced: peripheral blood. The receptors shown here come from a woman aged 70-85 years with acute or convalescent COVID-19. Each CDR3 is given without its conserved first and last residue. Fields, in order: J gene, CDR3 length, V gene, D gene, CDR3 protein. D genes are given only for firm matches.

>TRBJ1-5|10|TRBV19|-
ASSIDVQPQH
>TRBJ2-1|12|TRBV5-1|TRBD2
ASNSGRPYNEQF
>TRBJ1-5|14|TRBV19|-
ARSGTARRGRLPQH
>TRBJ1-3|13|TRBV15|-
ATSSYLNSGNTIY
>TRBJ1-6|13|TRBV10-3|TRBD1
AISESDRGNSPLH
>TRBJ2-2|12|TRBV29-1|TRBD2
SVGDYRGTGELF
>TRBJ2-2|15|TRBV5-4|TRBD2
ASTMTSGRAVAGELF
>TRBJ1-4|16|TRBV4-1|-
ASSQDRSAGRKEEKLF
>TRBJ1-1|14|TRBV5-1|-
ASSSSRVLLGTEAF
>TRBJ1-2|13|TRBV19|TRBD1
ASTDPGQGDYGYT
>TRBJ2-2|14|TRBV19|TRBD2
ASMVLAGGQTGELF
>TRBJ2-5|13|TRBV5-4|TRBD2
ASSHPGLAGETQY
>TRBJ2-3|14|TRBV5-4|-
ASSLEGLISTDTQY
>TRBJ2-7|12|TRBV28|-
ASSFTGSPHEQY
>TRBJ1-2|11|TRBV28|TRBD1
ASSPTGGYGYT
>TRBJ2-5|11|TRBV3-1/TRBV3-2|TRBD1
ASSLGQGETQY
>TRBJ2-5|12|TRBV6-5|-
ASLWGEYGETQY
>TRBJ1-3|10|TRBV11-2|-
ASTLSGNTIY
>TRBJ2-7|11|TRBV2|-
AGHPERVYEQY
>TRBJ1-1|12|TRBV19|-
ASSIQGFGGYAF
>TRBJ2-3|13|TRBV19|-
ASSITRGSTDTQY
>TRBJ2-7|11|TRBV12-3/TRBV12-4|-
ASSPPSYYEQY
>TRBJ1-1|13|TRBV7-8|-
ASSLGPGLNTEAF
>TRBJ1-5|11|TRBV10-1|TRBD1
ASSQGAGQPQH
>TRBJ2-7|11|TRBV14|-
ASSSGLPSGQY
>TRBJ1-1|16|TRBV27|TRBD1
ASSLSPRTGGMNTEAF
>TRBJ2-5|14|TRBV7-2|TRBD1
ASSPLRGGGRETQY
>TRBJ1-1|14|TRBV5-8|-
ASRLSTTNQNTEAF
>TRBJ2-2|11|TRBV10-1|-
ASSPARSGELF
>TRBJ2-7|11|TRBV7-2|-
ASSLNRDNEQY
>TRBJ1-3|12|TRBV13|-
ASRFRFSGNTIY
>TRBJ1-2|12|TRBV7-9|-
ASSLLGGLYGYT
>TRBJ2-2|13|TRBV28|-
ASTLGGTNTGELF